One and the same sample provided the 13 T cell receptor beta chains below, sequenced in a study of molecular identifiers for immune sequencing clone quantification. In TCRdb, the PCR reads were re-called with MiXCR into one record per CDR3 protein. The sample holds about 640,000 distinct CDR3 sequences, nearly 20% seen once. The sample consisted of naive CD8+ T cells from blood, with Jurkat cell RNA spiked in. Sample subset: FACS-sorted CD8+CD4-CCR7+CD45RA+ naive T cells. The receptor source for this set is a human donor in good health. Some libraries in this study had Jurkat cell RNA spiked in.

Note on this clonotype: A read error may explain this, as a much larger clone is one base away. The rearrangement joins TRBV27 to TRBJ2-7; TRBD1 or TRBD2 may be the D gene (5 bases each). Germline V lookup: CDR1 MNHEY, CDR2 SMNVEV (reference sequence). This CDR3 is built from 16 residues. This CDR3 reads CASSHRPGTSSYGQYF. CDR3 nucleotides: TGTGCCAGCAGTCACCGTCCCGGGACGAGCTCCTACGGGCAGTACTTC.

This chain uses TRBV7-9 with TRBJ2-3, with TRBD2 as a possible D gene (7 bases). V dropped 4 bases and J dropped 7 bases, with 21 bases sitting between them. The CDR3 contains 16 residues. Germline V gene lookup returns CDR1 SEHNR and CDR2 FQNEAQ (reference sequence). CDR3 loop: CASSSSTRGRVNTQYF. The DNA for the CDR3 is TGTGCCAGCAGCTCCTCGACTAGGGGGAGGGTGAATACGCAGTATTTT.

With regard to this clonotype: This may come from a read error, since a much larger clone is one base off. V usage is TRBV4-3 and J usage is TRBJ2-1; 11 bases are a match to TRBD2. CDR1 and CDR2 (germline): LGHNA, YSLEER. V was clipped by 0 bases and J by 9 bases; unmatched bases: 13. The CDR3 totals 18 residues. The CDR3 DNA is TGCGCCAGCAGCCAAGACGGATTAGGGCTAGCGGGAGGAATTGAGCAGTTCTTC. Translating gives CASSQDGLGLAGGIEQFF.

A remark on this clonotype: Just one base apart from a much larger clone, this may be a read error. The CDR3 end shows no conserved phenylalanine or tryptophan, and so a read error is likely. In nucleotides, the CDR3 is TGCAGTGCTAGAGATCTCCTAGCCCAGTACGAGCAGTACCTC. Translation gives CSARDLLAQYEQYL. The chain uses TRBV20-1 and TRBJ2-7; TRBD2 might be the D (5 bases). Germline CDR1 reads DFQATT; CDR2 reads SNEGSKA (reference sequence). The V and J ends lost 0 bases and 4 bases respectively, with 13 bases between them. The length of the CDR3 is 14 residues.

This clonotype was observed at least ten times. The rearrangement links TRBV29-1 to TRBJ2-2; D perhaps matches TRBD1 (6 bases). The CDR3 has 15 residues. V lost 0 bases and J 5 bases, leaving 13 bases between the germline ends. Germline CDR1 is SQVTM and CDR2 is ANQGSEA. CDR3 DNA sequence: TGCAGCGTTGAAGACCAGGACAGAGGAACCGGGGAGCTGTTTTTT. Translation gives CSVEDQDRGTGELFF.

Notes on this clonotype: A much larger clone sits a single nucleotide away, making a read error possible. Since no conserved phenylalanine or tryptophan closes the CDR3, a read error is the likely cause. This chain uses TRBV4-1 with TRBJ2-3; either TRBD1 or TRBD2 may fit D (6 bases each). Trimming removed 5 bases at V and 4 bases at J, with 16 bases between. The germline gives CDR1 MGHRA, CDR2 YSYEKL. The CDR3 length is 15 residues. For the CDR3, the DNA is TGCGCCAGCAGCAACGAGGGGGGAGTCTCAGATACGCAGTATTTG. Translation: CASSNEGGVSDTQYL.

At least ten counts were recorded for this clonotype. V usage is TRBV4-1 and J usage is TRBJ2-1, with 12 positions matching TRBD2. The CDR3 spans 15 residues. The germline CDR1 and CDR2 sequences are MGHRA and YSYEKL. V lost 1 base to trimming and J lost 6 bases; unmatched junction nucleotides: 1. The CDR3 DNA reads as TGCGCCAGCAGCCAAGGACTAGCGGGGGCCAATGAGCAGTTCTTC. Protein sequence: CASSQGLAGANEQFF.

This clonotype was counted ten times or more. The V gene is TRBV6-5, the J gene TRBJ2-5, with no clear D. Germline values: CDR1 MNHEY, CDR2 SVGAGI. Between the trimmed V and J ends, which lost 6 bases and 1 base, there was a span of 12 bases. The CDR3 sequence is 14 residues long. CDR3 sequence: CASRRGPTQETQYF. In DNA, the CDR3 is TGTGCCAGCAGGCGAGGACCCACCCAAGAGACCCAGTACTTC.

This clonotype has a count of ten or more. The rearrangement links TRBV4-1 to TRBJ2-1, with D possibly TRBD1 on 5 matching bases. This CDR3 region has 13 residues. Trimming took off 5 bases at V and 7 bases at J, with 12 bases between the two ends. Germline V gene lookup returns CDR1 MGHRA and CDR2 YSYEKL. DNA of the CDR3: TGCGCCAGCAGCGGTGACAGCAGGAATGAGCAGTTCTTC. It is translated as CASSGDSRNEQFF.

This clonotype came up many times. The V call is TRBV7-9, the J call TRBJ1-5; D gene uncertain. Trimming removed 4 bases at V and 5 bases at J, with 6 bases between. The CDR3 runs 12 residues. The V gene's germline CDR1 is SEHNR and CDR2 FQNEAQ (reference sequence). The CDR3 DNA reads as TGTGCCAGCAGCTCGACGGATCAGCCCCAGCATTTT. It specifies CASSSTDQPQHF.

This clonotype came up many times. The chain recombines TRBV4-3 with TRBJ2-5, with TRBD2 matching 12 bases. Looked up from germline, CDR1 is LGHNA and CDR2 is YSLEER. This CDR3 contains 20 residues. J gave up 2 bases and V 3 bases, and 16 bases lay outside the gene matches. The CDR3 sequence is CASSQGSWPSGGAVQETQYF. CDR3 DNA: TGCGCCAGCAGCCAGGGTTCCTGGCCTAGCGGGGGGGCGGTACAAGAGACCCAGTACTTC.

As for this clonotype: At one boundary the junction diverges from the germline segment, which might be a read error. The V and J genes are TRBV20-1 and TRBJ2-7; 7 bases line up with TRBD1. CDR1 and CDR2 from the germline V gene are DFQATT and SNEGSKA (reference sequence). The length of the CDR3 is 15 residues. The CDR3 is CSASLPPTQGYERYF. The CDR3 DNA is TGCAGTGCCTCCCTGCCCCCCACACAGGGGTACGAGCGGTACTTC.

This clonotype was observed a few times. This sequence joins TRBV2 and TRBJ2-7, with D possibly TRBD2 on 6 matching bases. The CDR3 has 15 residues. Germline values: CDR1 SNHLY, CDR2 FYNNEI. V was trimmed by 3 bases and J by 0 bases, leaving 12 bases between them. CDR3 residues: CASSEIAESSYEQYF. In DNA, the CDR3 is TGTGCCAGCAGTGAGATAGCGGAGAGCTCCTACGAGCAGTACTTC.